A selection of T cell receptor beta chains follows, all from one sample in a study of T cell responses to AZD1222 COVID-19 vaccine. Generated by immunoSEQ multiplex PCR, the TCRdb table keeps only in-frame clones and is missing some. The sample lists around 100,000 clones, 70% to 90% occurring once. Sequences were derived from peripheral blood, sampled on day 0 of AZD1222 vaccination. The receptors stem from an adult in good health. CDR3s include the opening cysteine and the closing phenylalanine or tryptophan. The D gene is left open where the match is weak.

v_call	d_call	j_call	cdr3_aa
TRBV29-1	TRBD1	TRBJ1-1	CSGDRGGNTEAFF
TRBV14	NA	TRBJ2-4	CASSQGVKGTVDIQYF
TRBV9	NA	TRBJ2-2	CASSVEQGFPGELFF
TRBV6-2/TRBV6-3	NA	TRBJ2-1	CASSYLENHNEQFF
TRBV7-9	TRBD1	TRBJ1-4	CASSLVGQGVEKLFF
TRBV4-2	TRBD2	TRBJ2-5	CASSLGTSGFQETQYF
TRBV5-3	NA	TRBJ1-5	CARSNYLNQPQHF
TRBV5-1	NA	TRBJ1-1	CASSLAGTMNTEAFF
TRBV4-2	NA	TRBJ1-3	CASSPDRGLEGNTIYF
TRBV28	NA	TRBJ1-5	CASPRNNQINQPQHF
TRBV27	TRBD2	TRBJ2-7	CASSPWGGAMYEQYF
TRBV3-1/TRBV3-2	TRBD1	TRBJ1-4	CASSLRQGLSEKLFF
TRBV5-6	NA	TRBJ2-1	CASNPKRLYNEQFF
TRBV18	NA	TRBJ1-2	CASSPEPLVSYTF
TRBV4-3	NA	TRBJ2-2	CASSQENSRRTGELFF
TRBV28	TRBD2	TRBJ2-7	CASSVRAGGAYEQYF
TRBV9	TRBD1	TRBJ2-3	CASSVGDGQAYTQYF
TRBV5-4	TRBD2	TRBJ2-1	CASSFQREGRNEQFF
TRBV20-1	NA	TRBJ1-5	CSASLGAGSNQPQHF
TRBV6-5	NA	TRBJ1-5	CASSYRGPGLNQPQHF
TRBV28	NA	TRBJ1-1	CASSLYSRSRAFF
TRBV6-2/TRBV6-3	TRBD2	TRBJ2-1	CASSPGTRDNEQFF
TRBV6-6	NA	TRBJ2-2	CASQRGMNTGELFF
TRBV3-1/TRBV3-2	NA	TRBJ1-5	CASSYSQARDQPQHF
TRBV3-1/TRBV3-2	NA	TRBJ1-2	CASSQAQINYGYTF
TRBV16	NA	TRBJ1-1	CASSQRYTGTEAFF
TRBV5-1	NA	TRBJ2-1	CASSLDGAKYNEQFF
TRBV5-1	TRBD2	TRBJ2-7	CASSLEGSGGLEYF
TRBV14	NA	TRBJ1-5	CASSQVNQPQHF
TRBV6-5	NA	TRBJ1-2	CASSYSIAQGGDGYTF
TRBV5-1	TRBD1	TRBJ2-7	CASSSQGGRNEQYF
TRBV7-9	TRBD2	TRBJ2-3	CASSLRAGVDTQYF
TRBV28	NA	TRBJ1-5	CASRGHNSNQPQHF
TRBV28	NA	TRBJ2-1	CASGGGLGYNEQFF
TRBV6-5	NA	TRBJ2-7	CASSPYAGLSYEQYF
TRBV6-2/TRBV6-3	TRBD1	TRBJ1-5	CASSPRPGTVLYQPQHF
TRBV23-1	NA	TRBJ1-4	CASSQSAGGDEKLFF